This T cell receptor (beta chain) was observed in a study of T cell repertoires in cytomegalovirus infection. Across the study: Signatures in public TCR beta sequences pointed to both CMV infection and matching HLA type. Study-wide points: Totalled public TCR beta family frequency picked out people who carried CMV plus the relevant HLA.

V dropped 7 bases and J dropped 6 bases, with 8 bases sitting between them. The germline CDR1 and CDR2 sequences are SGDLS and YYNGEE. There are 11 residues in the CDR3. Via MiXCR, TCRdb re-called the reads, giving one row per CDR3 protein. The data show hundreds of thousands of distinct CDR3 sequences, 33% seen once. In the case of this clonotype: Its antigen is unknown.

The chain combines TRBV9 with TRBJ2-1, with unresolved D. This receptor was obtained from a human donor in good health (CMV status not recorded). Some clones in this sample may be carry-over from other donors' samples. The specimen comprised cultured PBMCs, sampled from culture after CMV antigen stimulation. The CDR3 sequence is CASGSFNEQFF. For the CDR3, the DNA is TGTGCCAGCGGGTCTTTCAATGAGCAGTTCTTC.